One and the same sample provided the 14 T cell receptor beta chains below, sequenced in a study of cytomegalovirus exposure and HLA in healthy donors. The PCR contained 60 Vbeta and 13 Jbeta primers. Profiled with immunoSEQ multiplex PCR; TCRdb holds only in-frame clones, not every one. The sample gives approximately 75,000 clones, about 78% of which show up once; 0.9% to 1.2% is in the top ten. The sequencing sample was made of PBMCs. These receptors originate from a male donor in good health and CMV-seronegative.

The chain joins TRBV10-2 to TRBJ1-5, with TRBD1 as a possible D gene (6 bases). Trimming removed 5 bases from V and 7 bases from J, with 12 bases in between. This CDR3 region has 13 residues. In germline, CDR1 is WSHSY, CDR2 SAAADI. CDR3 region: CASSQQGSQPQHF. The CDR3 DNA is TGCGCCAGCAGTCAACAGGGTTCCCAGCCCCAGCATTTT.

The gene calls are TRBV7-2 and TRBJ1-1, with a possible D match to TRBD1 (6 bases). The CDR3 has 14 residues. V was shortened by 6 bases and J by 2 bases, with 13 bases between the two germline ends. The germline V gene has CDR1 SGHTA and CDR2 FQGNSA. The CDR3 region has the DNA TGTGCCAGCAGACCCTGGACAGAAAACACTGAAGCTTTCTTT. Its protein is CASRPWTENTEAFF.

This clone was picked up one time. The rearrangement joins TRBV7-2 to TRBJ1-1; 8 nucleotides align to TRBD1. Germline V gene sequence: CDR1 SGHTA, CDR2 FQGNSA. This CDR3 is 14 amino acids long. V dropped 3 bases and J dropped 4; count of bases not matched to a gene: 4. CDR3 bases: TGTGCCAGCAGCTTGGCAGGACAGGGCACTGAAGCTTTCTTT. It is translated as CASSLAGQGTEAFF. Filled out from reference TRBV7-2 and TRBJ1-1, the complete variable domain reads GAGVSQSPSNKVTEKGKDVELRCDPISGHTALYWYRQSLGQGLEFLIYFQGNSAPDKSGLPSDRFSAERTGGSVSTLTIQRTQQEDSAVYLCASSLAGQGTEAFFGQGTRLTVV.

This clone was picked up one time. The chain has TRBV7-6 and TRBJ2-7; 9 bases match TRBD2. Germline CDR1 and CDR2: SGHVS and FNYEAQ. Unmatched junction bases numbered 12, after V lost 4 bases and J lost 5 bases. The CDR3 length is 16 residues. The CDR3 nucleotides are TGTGCCAGCAGCTCAGCGTGGAGTAGCGGGAGTCACGAGCAGTACTTC. Protein product: CASSSAWSSGSHEQYF.

V gene TRBV5-1 combines with J gene TRBJ2-5, with D perhaps TRBD2 (6 bases). Deletions cut 5 bases from V and 4 bases from J, with 18 bases between. Germline V gene sequence: CDR1 SGHRS, CDR2 YFSETQ. The CDR3 totals 15 residues. The CDR3 sequence is CASRPTGVAAETQYF. CDR3 sequence (DNA): TGCGCCAGCAGACCTACGGGGGTCGCGGCAGAGACCCAGTACTTC. The complete variable domain, with remaining parts taken from reference TRBV5-1 and TRBJ2-5, reads KAGVTQTPRYLIKTRGQQVTLSCSPISGHRSVSWYQQTPGQGLQFLFEYFSETQRNKGNFPGRFSGRQFSNSRSEMNVSTLELGDSALYLCASRPTGVAAETQYFGPGTRLLVL.

The rearrangement uses TRBV11-3 and TRBJ1-5; D uncertain. CDR1 is SGHNT and CDR2 is YENEEA in the germline V gene. Trimming took 5 bases from V and 6 from J, leaving 2 bases between them. The CDR3 totals 10 residues. CDR3 nucleotides: TGTGCCAGCAGCCTTCAGCCCCAGCATTTT. Amino acid sequence: CASSLQPQHF. The variable domain in full, completed from reference TRBV11-3 and TRBJ1-5, reads EAGVVQSPRYKIIEKKQPVAFWCNPISGHNTLYWYLQNLGQGPELLIRYENEEAVDDSQLPKDRFSAERLKGVDSTLKIQPAELGDSAVYLCASSLQPQHFGDGTRLSIL.

This clone appeared a few times. This sequence joins TRBV5-4 and TRBJ2-2; 10 bases fit TRBD2. Looked up from germline, CDR1 is SGHNT and CDR2 is YYREEE (reference sequence). V dropped 0 bases and J dropped 5; count of bases not matched to a gene: 7. This CDR3 region has 17 residues. The CDR3 loop is CASSLDPSGRGTGELFF. CDR3 sequence (DNA): TGTGCCAGCAGCTTGGATCCTAGCGGGAGAGGGACCGGGGAGCTGTTTTTT.

The chain couples TRBV6-1 to TRBJ1-4; 9 nucleotides align to TRBD1. V lost 5 bases to trimming and J lost 5 bases; unmatched junction nucleotides: 6. Germline CDR1 and CDR2: MNHNS and SASEGT. CDR3 length equals 15 residues. The CDR3 sequence: CASSPYDRGNEKLFF. As DNA, the CDR3 is TGTGCCAGCAGTCCATACGACAGGGGGAATGAAAAACTGTTTTTT.

The V gene is TRBV28, the J gene TRBJ1-2; the D is unclear. Germline V gene sequence: CDR1 MDHEN, CDR2 SYDVKM. V was trimmed by 7 bases and J by 4 bases, leaving 22 bases between them. The CDR3 runs to 16 residues. The CDR3 here is CASMTGGSQLAYGYTF. The CDR3 DNA follows: TGTGCCAGCATGACGGGAGGGAGTCAACTTGCCTATGGCTACACCTTC.

CDR3 loop: CASSKREAAPTDTQYF. CDR3 sequence (DNA): TGCGCCAGCAGTAAGAGGGAGGCCGCCCCCACAGATACGCAGTATTTT. V gene TRBV5-1 combines with J gene TRBJ2-3; D may be TRBD2 (6 bases). The CDR3 runs 16 residues. V gave up 5 bases and J gave up 2 bases, with 18 bases separating them. The germline CDR1 and CDR2 sequences are SGHRS and YFSETQ.

The J gene is TRBJ1-2, the V gene TRBV7-9, with 7 bases fitting TRBD1. Per germline, CDR1 SEHNR and CDR2 FQNEAQ (reference sequence). J was trimmed by 5 bases and V by 1 base; bases with no gene match: 10. The CDR3 length is 16 residues. CDR3: CASSLGWDSLEYGYTF. The CDR3 bases are TGTGCCAGCAGCTTAGGTTGGGACAGCCTAGAGTATGGCTACACCTTC.

V gene TRBV7-2 combines with J gene TRBJ1-2; D ambiguous. In germline, CDR1 is SGHTA, CDR2 FQGNSA. V was cut by 3 bases and J by 1 base, with 9 bases left in between. The CDR3 runs 14 residues. The CDR3, as DNA: TGTGCCAGCAGCTTTGGAGGTCTTAACTATGGCTACACCTTC. Translation gives CASSFGGLNYGYTF.

In nucleotides, the CDR3 is TGTGCCAGCAGCTTACTGACAGTTCAGAACACTGAAGCTTTCTTT. Protein sequence: CASSLLTVQNTEAFF. The chain recombines TRBV7-3 with TRBJ1-1, with D possibly TRBD1 on 5 matching bases. V was shortened by 2 bases and J by 1 base, with 11 bases between the two germline ends. The CDR3 contains 15 residues. Germline CDR1 is SGHTA and CDR2 is FQGTGA.

The table lists this clone with a few counts. This sequence joins TRBV6-5 and TRBJ1-1, with 7 nucleotides matching TRBD1. The length of the CDR3 is 12 residues. The germline CDR1 and CDR2 sequences are MNHEY and SVGAGI. Germline trimming cut 10 bases from V and 4 bases from J; bases unmatched to any gene: 6. Here the CDR3 reads CATGGDSTEAFF. CDR3 coding DNA: TGTGCCACCGGGGGGGACAGCACTGAAGCTTTCTTT.